The clone carrying this T cell receptor beta chain was observed many times. The target antigen is unknown. The data were taken from a study of human T cells and chemical hapten exposure. Study observations and caveats: Patch test scores rose with PT1 expanded TCR counts, a positive correlation.

Indicated time point: pre-sensitization, week 0. This sample's treatment: therapeutic diphenylcyclopropenone sensitization with weekly scalp DPC. Blood was collected ahead of every patch test applied. Germline CDR1 MNHEY, CDR2 SVGEGT. J was trimmed by 10 bases and V by 5 bases; bases with no gene match: 8. CDR3 length equals 13 residues. Unique molecular identifiers were attached to individual cDNA molecules within the library. In TCRdb, the RACE reads were re-called with MiXCR into one record per CDR3 protein. The data hold approximately 320,000 distinct CDR3 sequences, with 5% to 6.5% observed a single time.

The V and J genes are TRBV6-2 or TRBV6-3 and TRBJ2-7; 10 bases are shared with TRBD1. Sequenced material: whole blood, taken in connection with sensitization to the hapten diphenylcyclopropenone (DPC). This receptor was obtained from a woman aged 18-30 years with alopecia areata. Some clones in this sample may be carry-over from other donors' samples. This chain's CDR3 is CASSRRDRGVQYF. The CDR3 nucleotides are TGTGCCAGCAGTCGTCGGGACAGGGGAGTCCAGTACTTC.